The clone carrying this T cell receptor (beta chain) showed up just a few times. This CDR3 comprises 14 residues. The trim removed 4 bases at V and 6 bases at J, leaving 6 bases unmatched. Germline-derived CDR1 and CDR2 are SGHKS and YYEKEE (reference sequence). The data are from a study of early T cells in non-severe SARS-CoV-2 infection. TCRdb reprocessed the 5' RACE reads via MiXCR and lists one record per CDR3 protein. The table shows approximately 110,000 distinct CDR3 sequences, with about 16% occurring only once. The chain has TRBV5-5 and TRBJ1-1; TRBD1 agrees at 10 bases. Sequenced input: whole blood. The clonotype originates from an adult who was a healthcare worker with PCR-confirmed SARS-CoV-2 infection or an uninfected control (not recorded which). This chain's CDR3 is CASSLGQGYPEAFF. The CDR3, as DNA: TGTGCCAGCAGCCTGGGACAGGGGTACCCTGAAGCTTTCTTT.